Here is one T cell receptor beta chain with its context. No antigen is known for it. The data originate from a study of T-cell memory formation after mild COVID-19. The CDR3 has 15 residues. Per germline, CDR1 SGHTA and CDR2 FQGNSA. After removal of 5 bases from V and 9 bases from J, the junction contained 13 bases not matched to a gene. Constant-segment primers were used for 5'RACE, and the resulting TCR alpha and TCR beta cDNA libraries carried sample barcodes and UMIs. From the 5' RACE reads, TCRdb called clonotypes with MiXCR, one entry per CDR3 protein. The sample consists of some 45,000 distinct CDR3 sequences, roughly 27% of them appearing once. Whole-study results and caveats: Day 15 to 85 contracting clones showed balanced CD4/CD8; later expanders leaned CD4+.

This rearrangement joins TRBV7-2 to TRBJ2-1; 7 bases fit TRBD1. The material sequenced was PBMCs or a T cell subset sorted from them (not recorded which). This receptor was obtained from a young man who had mild COVID-19 (a few samples of this study predate the infection). Cell type and time point are not known. The CDR3 DNA reads as TGTGCCAGCAGCCCGCTTGAGGGGGCCTTCGCTGAGCAGTTCTTC. This gives the protein CASSPLEGAFAEQFF.